A selection of T cell receptor beta chains follows, all from one sample in a study of blood T cell repertoires in COVID-19. Libraries were prepared by immunoSEQ multiplex PCR; TCRdb keeps only in-frame clonotypes and omits some of them. The table shows 220,000 or so clones, with 82% occurring only once. Sequencing was done on a sample of peripheral blood. The source is a woman of 80 years or more with COVID-19, enrolled during active disease. The CDR3 runs from the conserved cysteine through the conserved F or W. A D gene is named only where the DNA matches it firmly. Part of the rows lack a size; the others show once, few, many or a class for expanded clones.

d_gene: .
j_gene: TRBJ2-3
abundance: .
v_gene: TRBV19
CDR3nt: TGTGCCAGTAGTATAGATATCGCAGGGGGGAGCACAGATACGCAGTATTTT
CDR3aa: CASSIDIAGGSTDTQYF

d_gene: .
j_gene: TRBJ1-6
abundance: .
v_gene: TRBV3-1/TRBV3-2
CDR3nt: TGTGCCAGCAGCCAAGTGGTAGGATCAGGCTCACCCCTCCACTTT
CDR3aa: CASSQVVGSGSPLHF

d_gene: TRBD2
j_gene: TRBJ2-3
abundance: .
v_gene: TRBV7-9
CDR3nt: TGTGCCAGCAGCCCCGGACTAGCGGTCACAGATACGCAGTATTTT
CDR3aa: CASSPGLAVTDTQYF

d_gene: TRBD1
j_gene: TRBJ1-1
abundance: few
v_gene: TRBV27
CDR3nt: TGTGCCAGCAGTTCCCAGACAGGGGTAGCTTTCTTT
CDR3aa: CASSSQTGVAFF

d_gene: TRBD1
j_gene: TRBJ1-6
abundance: .
v_gene: TRBV7-2
CDR3nt: TGTGCCAGCAGCTCTACAGGGGAATCACCCCTCCACTTT
CDR3aa: CASSSTGESPLHF

d_gene: TRBD1
j_gene: TRBJ1-2
abundance: .
v_gene: TRBV4-2
CDR3nt: TGTGCCAGCAGCCAGGGACAGGGTAGATATGGCTACACCTTC
CDR3aa: CASSQGQGRYGYTF

d_gene: TRBD1
j_gene: TRBJ2-4
abundance: .
v_gene: TRBV5-4
CDR3nt: TGTGCCAGCAGCTTGGCGGGACAGGGCAAAAACATTCAGTACTTC
CDR3aa: CASSLAGQGKNIQYF

d_gene: TRBD1
j_gene: TRBJ2-7
abundance: .
v_gene: TRBV2
CDR3nt: TGTGCCAGCAAAAAGAACCGGGACAGAATCTACGAGCAGTACTTC
CDR3aa: CASKKNRDRIYEQYF

d_gene: .
j_gene: TRBJ1-6
abundance: .
v_gene: TRBV2
CDR3nt: TGTGCCAGCAGTGAAGACAGGGCCCCGTATAATTCACCCCTCCACTTT
CDR3aa: CASSEDRAPYNSPLHF

d_gene: .
j_gene: TRBJ2-2
abundance: few
v_gene: TRBV5-1
CDR3nt: TGCGCCAGCAGCCAACTAGGGTCCGGGGAGCTGTTTTTT
CDR3aa: CASSQLGSGELFF

d_gene: .
j_gene: TRBJ1-2
abundance: .
v_gene: TRBV29-1
CDR3nt: TGCAGCGTTGAAGGAGTAGTGCGCGAGGGAAACTATGGCTACACCTTC
CDR3aa: CSVEGVVREGNYGYTF

d_gene: TRBD1
j_gene: TRBJ1-1
abundance: once
v_gene: TRBV24-1
CDR3nt: TGTGCCACCAGTGGGGAAGGGGGCTTGGACACTGAAGCTTTCTTT
CDR3aa: CATSGEGGLDTEAFF

d_gene: .
j_gene: TRBJ1-3
abundance: .
v_gene: TRBV6-5
CDR3nt: TGTGCCAGCAGTTACTCGAGACAGGCTGGAAACACCATATATTTT
CDR3aa: CASSYSRQAGNTIYF

d_gene: .
j_gene: TRBJ1-4
abundance: .
v_gene: TRBV11-2
CDR3nt: TGTGCCAGCAGCTTAGGCGACAGAGATAATGAAAAACTGTTTTTT
CDR3aa: CASSLGDRDNEKLFF

d_gene: TRBD2
j_gene: TRBJ2-1
abundance: once
v_gene: TRBV3-1/TRBV3-2
CDR3nt: TGTGCCAGCAGCCATCTCCTAGCGGGGACTTACAATGAGCAGTTCTTC
CDR3aa: CASSHLLAGTYNEQFF

d_gene: TRBD1
j_gene: TRBJ1-2
abundance: once
v_gene: TRBV4-2
CDR3nt: TGTGCCAGCAGCCAATCAACAGGGGGTTTAGGAGTTAACTATGGCTACACCTTC
CDR3aa: CASSQSTGGLGVNYGYTF

d_gene: .
j_gene: TRBJ1-6
abundance: few
v_gene: TRBV30
CDR3nt: TGTGCCACGGCGAGGGGGGGGAGTAATTCACCCCTCCACTTT
CDR3aa: CATARGGSNSPLHF

d_gene: .
j_gene: TRBJ1-1
abundance: .
v_gene: TRBV3-1/TRBV3-2
CDR3nt: TGTGCCAGCAGCCAAGATGGAGGCCCCGGGGAAGCTTTCTTT
CDR3aa: CASSQDGGPGEAFF

d_gene: TRBD2
j_gene: TRBJ2-1
abundance: .
v_gene: TRBV2
CDR3nt: TGTGCCAGCACCTGGGGGGGGTATGAGCAGTTCTTC
CDR3aa: CASTWGGYEQFF

d_gene: .
j_gene: TRBJ1-1
abundance: .
v_gene: TRBV7-9
CDR3nt: TGTGCCAGCAGCTTGGGGCTTGGACAGAGGACTGAAGCTTTCTTT
CDR3aa: CASSLGLGQRTEAFF

d_gene: .
j_gene: TRBJ1-6
abundance: .
v_gene: TRBV3-1/TRBV3-2
CDR3nt: TGTGCCAGCAGCCCGTTGCGGGCAAGTAATTCACCCCTCCACTTT
CDR3aa: CASSPLRASNSPLHF

d_gene: TRBD2
j_gene: TRBJ2-1
abundance: .
v_gene: TRBV10-3
CDR3nt: TGTGCCATCAGTACGGGACTAGCGGGACTGTTCTTC
CDR3aa: CAISTGLAGLFF

d_gene: .
j_gene: TRBJ1-1
abundance: .
v_gene: TRBV5-1
CDR3nt: TGCGCCAGCAGCTTGTATAGTTCGAACACTGAAGCTTTCTTT
CDR3aa: CASSLYSSNTEAFF

d_gene: .
j_gene: TRBJ1-4
abundance: .
v_gene: TRBV5-1
CDR3nt: TGCGCCAGCAGCTCAACAGGGAGTAACGAAAAACTGTTTTTT
CDR3aa: CASSSTGSNEKLFF

d_gene: .
j_gene: TRBJ1-3
abundance: .
v_gene: TRBV15
CDR3nt: TGTGCCACCAGCAACCCCCAGGAGGGCCTCGGAAACACCATATATTTT
CDR3aa: CATSNPQEGLGNTIYF

d_gene: .
j_gene: TRBJ2-1
abundance: .
v_gene: TRBV5-1
CDR3nt: TGCGCCAGCAGCTTGGGGGCTTCAAATGAGCAGTTCTTC
CDR3aa: CASSLGASNEQFF

d_gene: .
j_gene: TRBJ1-6
abundance: .
v_gene: TRBV9
CDR3nt: TGTGCCAGCAGCGCCCTAGAATCACCCCTCCACTTT
CDR3aa: CASSALESPLHF

d_gene: TRBD2
j_gene: TRBJ2-1
abundance: once
v_gene: TRBV5-1
CDR3nt: TGCGCCAGCAGCGCCAGCGGGAGAGTCGATGAGCAGTTCTTC
CDR3aa: CASSASGRVDEQFF

d_gene: TRBD2
j_gene: TRBJ2-2
abundance: .
v_gene: TRBV24-1
CDR3nt: TGTGCCAGCTCCGGGACTAGCGGAACCTCTCCAAACACCGGGGAGCTGTTTTTT
CDR3aa: CASSGTSGTSPNTGELFF

d_gene: .
j_gene: TRBJ2-3
abundance: .
v_gene: TRBV7-2
CDR3nt: TGTGCCAGCAGCCCTAGGGGCCCCTCAGATACGCAGTATTTT
CDR3aa: CASSPRGPSDTQYF

d_gene: TRBD1
j_gene: TRBJ2-6
abundance: once
v_gene: TRBV6-5
CDR3nt: TGTGCCAGCATGAGACAGGGTACCGGGGCCAACGTCCTGACTTTC
CDR3aa: CASMRQGTGANVLTF

d_gene: TRBD2
j_gene: TRBJ2-1
abundance: .
v_gene: TRBV5-6
CDR3nt: TGTGCCAGCAGCCCCATCCCCCTAGCGGACGACTACAATGAGCAGTTCTTC
CDR3aa: CASSPIPLADDYNEQFF

d_gene: .
j_gene: TRBJ1-2
abundance: .
v_gene: TRBV27
CDR3nt: TGTGCCAGCAGTTCGGTCGGGGGCTATGGCTACACCTTC
CDR3aa: CASSSVGGYGYTF

d_gene: TRBD1
j_gene: TRBJ2-6
abundance: .
v_gene: TRBV10-3
CDR3nt: TGTGCCATCAGCCAAACGACAGGGCAGGCCAACGTCCTGACTTTC
CDR3aa: CAISQTTGQANVLTF

d_gene: .
j_gene: TRBJ1-2
abundance: .
v_gene: TRBV18
CDR3nt: TGTGCCAGCTCACCCAATACAGGACAAAACTATGGCTACACCTTC
CDR3aa: CASSPNTGQNYGYTF

d_gene: TRBD2
j_gene: TRBJ2-1
abundance: .
v_gene: TRBV11-2
CDR3nt: TGTGCCAGCAGCCTCTCCCTAGCGGGAAATGAGCAGTTCTTC
CDR3aa: CASSLSLAGNEQFF

d_gene: .
j_gene: TRBJ2-5
abundance: once
v_gene: TRBV7-3
CDR3nt: TGTGCCAGCAGCTTTGCCGGCGGTCGGGAGACCCAGTACTTC
CDR3aa: CASSFAGGRETQYF

d_gene: .
j_gene: TRBJ2-3
abundance: .
v_gene: TRBV30
CDR3nt: TGTGCCTGGAGTGTTGGACAGGATACGCAGTATTTT
CDR3aa: CAWSVGQDTQYF

d_gene: TRBD2
j_gene: TRBJ2-3
abundance: .
v_gene: TRBV9
CDR3nt: TGTGCCAGCAGCGACACTAGCGGGAGGGCGGATACGCAGTATTTT
CDR3aa: CASSDTSGRADTQYF